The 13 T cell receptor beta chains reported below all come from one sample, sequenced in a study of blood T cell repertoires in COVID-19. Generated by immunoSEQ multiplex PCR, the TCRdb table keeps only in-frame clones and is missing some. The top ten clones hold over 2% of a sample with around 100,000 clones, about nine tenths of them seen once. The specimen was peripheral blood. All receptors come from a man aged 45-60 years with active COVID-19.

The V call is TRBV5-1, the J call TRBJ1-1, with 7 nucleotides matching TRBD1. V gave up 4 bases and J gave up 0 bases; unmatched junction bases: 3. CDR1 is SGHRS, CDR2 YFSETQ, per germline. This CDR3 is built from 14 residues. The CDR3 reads CASSPGTVNTEAFF. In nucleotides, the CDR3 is TGCGCCAGCAGCCCCGGGACAGTGAACACTGAAGCTTTCTTT.

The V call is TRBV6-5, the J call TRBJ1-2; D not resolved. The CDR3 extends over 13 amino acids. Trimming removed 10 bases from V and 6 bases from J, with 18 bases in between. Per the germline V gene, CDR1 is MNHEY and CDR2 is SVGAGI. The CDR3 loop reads CATTTRVTNGYTF. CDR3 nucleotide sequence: TGTGCCACCACTACTAGGGTGACCAATGGCTACACCTTC.

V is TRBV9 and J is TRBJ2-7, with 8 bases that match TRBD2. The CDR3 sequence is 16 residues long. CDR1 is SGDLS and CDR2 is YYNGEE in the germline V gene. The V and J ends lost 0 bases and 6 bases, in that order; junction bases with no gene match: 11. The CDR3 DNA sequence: TGTGCCAGCAGCGTAGCACCCAGCGGGGGCCTCTCCGAGCAGTACTTC. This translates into CASSVAPSGGLSEQYF.

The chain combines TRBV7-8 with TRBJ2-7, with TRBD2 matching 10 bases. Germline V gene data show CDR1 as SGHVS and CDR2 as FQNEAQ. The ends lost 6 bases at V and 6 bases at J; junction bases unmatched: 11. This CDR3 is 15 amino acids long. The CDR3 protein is CASRPNSGGTPEQYF. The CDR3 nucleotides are TGTGCCAGCAGGCCGAATAGCGGGGGGACACCCGAGCAGTACTTC. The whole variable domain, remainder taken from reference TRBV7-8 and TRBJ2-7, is GAGVSQSPRYKVAKRGQDVALRCDPISGHVSLFWYQQALGQGPEFLTYFQNEAQLDKSGLPSDRFFAERPEGSVSTLKIQRTQQEDSAVYLCASRPNSGGTPEQYFGPGTRLTVT.

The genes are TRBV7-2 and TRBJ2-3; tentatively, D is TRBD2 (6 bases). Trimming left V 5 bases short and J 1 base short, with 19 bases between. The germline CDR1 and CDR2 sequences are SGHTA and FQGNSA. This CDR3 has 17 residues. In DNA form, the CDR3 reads TGTGCCAGCAGCCTTTGGTTCTCTAGCGTCGGCACAGATACGCAGTATTTT. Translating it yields CASSLWFSSVGTDTQYF.

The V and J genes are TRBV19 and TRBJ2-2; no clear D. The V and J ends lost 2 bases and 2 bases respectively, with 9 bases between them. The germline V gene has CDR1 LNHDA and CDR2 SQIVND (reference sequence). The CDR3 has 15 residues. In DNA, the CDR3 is TGTGCCAGTAGTATAAGCGCTGCCAACACCGGGGAGCTGTTTTTT. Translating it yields CASSISAANTGELFF.

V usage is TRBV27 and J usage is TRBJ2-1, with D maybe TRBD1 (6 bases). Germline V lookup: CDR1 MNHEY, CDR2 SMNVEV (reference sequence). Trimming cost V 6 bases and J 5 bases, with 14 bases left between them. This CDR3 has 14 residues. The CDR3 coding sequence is TGTGCCAGCAGCTCCGGGACACTAAACAATGAGCAGTTCTTC. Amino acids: CASSSGTLNNEQFF.

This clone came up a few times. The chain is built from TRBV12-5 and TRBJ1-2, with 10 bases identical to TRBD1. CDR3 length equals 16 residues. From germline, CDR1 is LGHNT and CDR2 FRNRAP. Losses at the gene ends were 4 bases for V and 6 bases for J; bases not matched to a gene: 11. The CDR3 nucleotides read TGTGCTAGTGGTTCAGGAGGACAGGGGGTTTCTGATGGCTACACCTTC. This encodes CASGSGGQGVSDGYTF.

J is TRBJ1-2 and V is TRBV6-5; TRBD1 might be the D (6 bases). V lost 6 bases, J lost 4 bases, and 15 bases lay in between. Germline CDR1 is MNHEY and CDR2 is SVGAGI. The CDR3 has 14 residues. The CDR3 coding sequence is TGTGCCAGCAGCAAAATACAGGGAAGCTATGGCTACACCTTC. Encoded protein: CASSKIQGSYGYTF.

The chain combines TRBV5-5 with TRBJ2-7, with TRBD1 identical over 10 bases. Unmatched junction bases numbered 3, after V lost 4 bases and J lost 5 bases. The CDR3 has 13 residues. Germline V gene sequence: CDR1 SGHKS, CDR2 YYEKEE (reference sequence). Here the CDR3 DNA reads TGTGCCAGCAGCCGACAGGGGGCCCACGAGCAGTACTTC. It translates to CASSRQGAHEQYF.

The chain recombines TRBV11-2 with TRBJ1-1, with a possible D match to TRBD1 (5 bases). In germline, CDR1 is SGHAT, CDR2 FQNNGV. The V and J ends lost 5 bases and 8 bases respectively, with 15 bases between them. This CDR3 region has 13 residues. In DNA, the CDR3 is TGTGCCAGCAGCCCTCCGACAGCCCGGGAAGCTTTCTTT. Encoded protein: CASSPPTAREAFF.

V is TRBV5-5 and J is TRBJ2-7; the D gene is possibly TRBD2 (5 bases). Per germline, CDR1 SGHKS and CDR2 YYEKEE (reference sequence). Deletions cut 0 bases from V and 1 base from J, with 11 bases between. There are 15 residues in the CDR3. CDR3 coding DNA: TGTGCCAGCAGCTTGGCCGGGGTTAGGTCCTACGAGCAGTACGTC. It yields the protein CASSLAGVRSYEQYV.

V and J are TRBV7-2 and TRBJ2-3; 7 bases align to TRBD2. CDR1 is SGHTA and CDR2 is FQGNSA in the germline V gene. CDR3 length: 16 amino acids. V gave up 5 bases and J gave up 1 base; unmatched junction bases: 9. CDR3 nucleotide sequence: TGTGCCAGCAGCACAAGAGCGGGGTCTGGCACAGATACGCAGTATTTT. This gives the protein CASSTRAGSGTDTQYF.